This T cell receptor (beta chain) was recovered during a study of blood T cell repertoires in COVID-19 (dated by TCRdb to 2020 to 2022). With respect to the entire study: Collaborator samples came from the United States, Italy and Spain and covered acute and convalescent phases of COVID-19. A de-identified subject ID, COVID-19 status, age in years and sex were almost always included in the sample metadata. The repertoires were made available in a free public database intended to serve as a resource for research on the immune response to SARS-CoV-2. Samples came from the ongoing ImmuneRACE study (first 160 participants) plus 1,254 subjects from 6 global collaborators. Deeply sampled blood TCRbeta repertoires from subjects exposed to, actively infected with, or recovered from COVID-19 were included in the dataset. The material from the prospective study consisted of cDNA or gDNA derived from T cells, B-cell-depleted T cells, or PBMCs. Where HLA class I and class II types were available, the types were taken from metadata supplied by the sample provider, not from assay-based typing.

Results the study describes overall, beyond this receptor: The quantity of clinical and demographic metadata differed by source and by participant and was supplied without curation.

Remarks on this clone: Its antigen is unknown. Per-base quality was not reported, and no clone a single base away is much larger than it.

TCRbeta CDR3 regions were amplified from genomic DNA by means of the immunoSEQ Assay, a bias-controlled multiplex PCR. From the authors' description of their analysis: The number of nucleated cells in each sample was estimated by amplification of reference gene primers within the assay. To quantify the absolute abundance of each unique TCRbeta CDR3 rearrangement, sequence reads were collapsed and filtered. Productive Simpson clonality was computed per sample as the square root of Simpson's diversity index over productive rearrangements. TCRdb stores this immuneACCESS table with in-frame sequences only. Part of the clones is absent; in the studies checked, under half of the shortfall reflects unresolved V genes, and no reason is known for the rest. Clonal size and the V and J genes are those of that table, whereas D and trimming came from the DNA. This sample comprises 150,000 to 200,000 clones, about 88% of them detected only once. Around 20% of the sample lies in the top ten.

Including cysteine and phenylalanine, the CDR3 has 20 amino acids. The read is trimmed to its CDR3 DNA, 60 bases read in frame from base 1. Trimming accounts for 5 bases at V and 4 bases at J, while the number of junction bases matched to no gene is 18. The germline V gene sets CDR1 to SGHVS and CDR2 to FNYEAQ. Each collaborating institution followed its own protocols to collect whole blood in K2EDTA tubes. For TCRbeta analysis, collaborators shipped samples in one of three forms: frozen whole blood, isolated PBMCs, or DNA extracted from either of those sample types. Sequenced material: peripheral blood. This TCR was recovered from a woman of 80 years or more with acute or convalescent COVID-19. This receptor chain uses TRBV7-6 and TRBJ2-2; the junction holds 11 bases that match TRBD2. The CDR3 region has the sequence CASSPFAVLAGDLGTGELFF. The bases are TGTGCCAGCAGCCCCTTTGCCGTACTAGCGGGAGATCTTGGCACCGGGGAGCTGTTTTTT.